The following is a TCR beta chain sequence with its context. The data derive from a study of blood T cell repertoires in COVID-19. Study overall: COVID-19 samples collected from the United States, Italy and Spain covered acute and convalescent phases. Sources were T cells, B-cell-depleted T cells, or PBMCs; the material itself was cDNA or gDNA.

V was cut by 2 bases and J by 7 bases, with 15 bases left in between. The CDR3 length is 15 residues. Germline V gene data show CDR1 as KGHSH and CDR2 as LQKENI. Original data processing: Amplification from reference gene primers served as the basis for estimated nucleated cell counts. The method was immunoSEQ multiplex PCR; TCRdb's version includes in-frame clones alone and lacks a portion of them. From that table come the V and J calls and clone size; the DNA was used to work out D and trimming. The table shows 120,000 to 150,000 clones, with roughly 76% occurring only once. The clonotype was recovered from a human donor with acute or convalescent COVID-19. The donor label of this sample is uncertain. Input material: peripheral blood. This rearrangement joins TRBV18 to TRBJ2-1; TRBD2 might be the D (7 bases). The CDR3 loop reads CASSPSGGAKNEQFF. The CDR3, as DNA: TGTGCCAGCTCACCAAGTGGGGGGGCCAAAAATGAGCAGTTCTTC.